A single sample is the source of the 17 T cell receptor beta chains below, sequenced in a study of CD8 T cells in Susac syndrome. Random hexamers were used to reverse transcribe the RNA input (about 0.5 to 1 ug). From the immunoSEQ multiplex PCR reads, TCRdb called clonotypes with MiXCR, one entry per CDR3 protein. This table holds 180,000 or so distinct CDR3 sequences, approximately 94% found once. The sample comprised CD4+ T cells from PBMCs. Receptors were obtained from a human donor in good health.

This chain uses TRBV4-2 with TRBJ1-1; tentative D call: TRBD1 (6 bases). V was cut by 2 bases and J by 7 bases, with 17 bases left in between. This CDR3 has 15 residues. From germline, CDR1 is LGHNA and CDR2 YNFKEQ. The CDR3 reads CASSQFQGWKDEAFF. CDR3 coding DNA: TGTGCCAGCAGCCAATTCCAGGGGTGGAAGGATGAAGCTTTCTTT.

This clonotype has only one observation. V is TRBV20-1 and J is TRBJ2-1; 9 bases agree with TRBD2. The CDR3 has 12 residues. In germline, CDR1 is DFQATT, CDR2 SNEGSKA (reference sequence). The CDR3 DNA is TGCAGACTAGCGGGCTCCTACAATGAGCAGTTCTTC. The encoded protein is CRLAGSYNEQFF.

This chain links TRBV3-1 with TRBJ2-4; 10 bases are shared with TRBD1. The germline V gene has CDR1 LGHDT and CDR2 YNNKEL (reference sequence). Trimming cost V 3 bases and J 1 base; bases outside gene matches: 3. CDR3 length: 16 residues. The CDR3 reads CASSQPGQGAKNIQYF. As DNA, the CDR3 is TGTGCCAGCAGCCAGCCGGGACAGGGGGCCAAAAACATTCAGTACTTC. The full variable domain, rest sourced from reference TRBV3-1 and TRBJ2-4, is DTAVSQTPKYLVTQMGNDKSIKCEQNLGHDTMYWYKQDSKKFLKIMFSYNNKELIINETVPNRFSPKSPDKAHLNLHINSLELGDSAVYFCASSQPGQGAKNIQYFGAGTRLSVL.

The rearrangement uses TRBV20-1 and TRBJ2-1; D ambiguous. This CDR3 contains 11 residues. Between the trimmed V and J ends, which lost 0 bases and 7 bases, there was a span of 4 bases. Germline V CDR1 and CDR2: DFQATT, SNEGSKA (reference sequence). The DNA of the CDR3 is TGCAGTGCTAGAGATCTGAATGAGCAGTTCTTC. Amino acid sequence: CSARDLNEQFF.

The chain carries TRBV3-1 and TRBJ2-7; 9 nucleotides line up with TRBD1. The CDR3 extends over 15 amino acids. After removal of 2 bases from V and 3 bases from J, the junction contained 5 bases not matched to a gene. Germline V CDR1 and CDR2: LGHDT, YNNKEL (reference sequence). CDR3 amino acids: CASSQLGQGIYEQYF. CDR3 DNA sequence: TGTGCCAGCAGCCAATTAGGACAGGGGATCTACGAGCAGTACTTC.

V is TRBV18 and J is TRBJ1-5; D remains unclear. With 6 bases removed from V and 4 bases from J, the gap between germline ends came to 10 bases. This CDR3 region has 13 residues. Per germline, CDR1 KGHSH and CDR2 LQKENI. The CDR3 loop is CASSREGNQPQHF. CDR3 bases: TGTGCCAGCTCCCGAGAAGGTAATCAGCCCCAGCATTTT.

The chain uses TRBV6-2 or TRBV6-3 and TRBJ1-1, with TRBD1 as a possible D gene (6 bases). CDR3 length: 12 amino acids. V was shortened by 2 bases and J by 7 bases, with 8 bases between the two germline ends. CDR1 and CDR2 (germline): MNHEY, SVGEGT. The CDR3 DNA is TGTGCCAGCAGTTACATACAGGGTGAAGCTTTCTTT. Its translation: CASSYIQGEAFF.

This sequence joins TRBV27 and TRBJ1-1; a possible D gene is TRBD1 (6 bases). Trimming pared 2 bases from V and 0 bases from J, leaving 7 bases between. Germline CDR1 and CDR2: MNHEY and SMNVEV (reference sequence). The length of the CDR3 is 14 residues. The CDR3 loop is CASSLTGMNTEAFF. CDR3 nucleotide sequence: TGTGCCAGCAGTTTAACAGGGATGAACACTGAAGCTTTCTTT.

The chain is built from TRBV2 and TRBJ2-7; tentative D call: TRBD2 (5 bases). The V gene lost 6 bases and the J gene lost 5 bases, with 14 bases spanning the gap. CDR3 length equals 13 residues. CDR1 and CDR2 (germline): SNHLY, FYNNEI. The CDR3 sequence is CASRWTATHEQYF. The CDR3 nucleotides are TGTGCCAGCAGGTGGACTGCGACCCACGAGCAGTACTTC.

The chain carries TRBV30 and TRBJ1-1; 7 bases match TRBD1. The CDR3 runs to 13 residues. Germline lookup yields CDR1 GTSNPN and CDR2 SVGIG (reference sequence). With 4 bases clipped from V and 5 bases from J, the junction kept 7 bases outside the gene matches. DNA of the CDR3: TGTGCCTGGAATAGACAGGGACGGACTGAAGCTTTCTTT. It encodes CAWNRQGRTEAFF. Full variable domain (remainder filled in from reference TRBV30 and TRBJ1-1): SQTIHQWPATLVQPVGSPLSLECTVEGTSNPNLYWYRQAAGRGLQLLFYSVGIGQISSEVPQNLSASRPQDRQFILSSKKLLLSDSGFYLCAWNRQGRTEAFFGQGTRLTVV.

V is TRBV12-3 or TRBV12-4 and J is TRBJ2-5; D not certain. The V end was cut by 7 bases, the J end by 5 bases, with 17 bases between. CDR3 length: 14 amino acids. CDR3 residues: CASTLRGYPETQYF. CDR3 DNA: TGTGCCAGCACTCTACGTGGATATCCCGAGACCCAGTACTTC.

The rearrangement joins TRBV30 to TRBJ2-2; D uncertain. V lost 0 bases, J lost 8 bases, and 7 bases lay in between. The length of the CDR3 is 12 residues. Germline V gene lookup returns CDR1 GTSNPN and CDR2 SVGIG (reference sequence). Here the CDR3 DNA reads TGTGCCTGGAGTGTACGACGGGGGGAGCTGTTTTTT. As protein: CAWSVRRGELFF.

V usage is TRBV27 and J usage is TRBJ2-3; D not certain. The germline V gene encodes CDR1 MNHEY and CDR2 SMNVEV (reference sequence). Trimming pared 6 bases from V and 5 bases from J, leaving 6 bases between. CDR3 size: 11 residues. CDR3 in DNA: TGTGCCAGCAGGAGGATAGATACGCAGTATTTT. Translated, it gives CASRRIDTQYF.

This chain uses TRBV2 with TRBJ2-3, with TRBD1 identical over 9 bases. The germline V gene has CDR1 SNHLY and CDR2 FYNNEI. Germline trimming cut 1 base from V and 6 bases from J; bases unmatched to any gene: 11. CDR3 length: 17 residues. The CDR3 here is CASSEVAQGAEADTQYF. The CDR3 DNA sequence: TGTGCCAGCAGTGAAGTGGCACAGGGGGCCGAGGCGGATACGCAGTATTTT.

The V call is TRBV13, the J call TRBJ2-3, with 12 bases aligning to TRBD2. V lost 4 bases and J lost 5; bases outside the gene matches: 16. CDR3 length: 19 residues. The germline V gene has CDR1 PRHDT and CDR2 FYEKMQ (reference sequence). The CDR3: CASSSSTSGRAVWRDTQYF. CDR3 nucleotides: TGTGCCAGCAGCTCATCGACTAGCGGGAGAGCGGTTTGGCGAGATACGCAGTATTTT.

CDR3 loop: CAWSGQANTGELFF. The CDR3 nucleotides are TGTGCCTGGAGTGGGCAGGCGAACACCGGGGAGCTGTTTTTT. V usage is TRBV30 and J usage is TRBJ2-2; no firm D call. This CDR3 comprises 14 residues. The V gene lost 1 base and the J gene lost 0 bases, with 6 bases spanning the gap. The germline gives CDR1 GTSNPN, CDR2 SVGIG (reference sequence).

V and J are TRBV29-1 and TRBJ2-3; D ambiguous. The germline V gene encodes CDR1 SQVTM and CDR2 ANQGSEA. V lost 7 bases and J lost 3, with 11 bases in between. The CDR3 runs 12 residues. CDR3 protein: CSAVSSTDTQYF. The CDR3 DNA reads TGCAGCGCCGTGTCTAGTACAGATACGCAGTATTTT.